A selection of T cell receptor beta chains follows, all from one sample in a study of blood T cell repertoires in COVID-19. Sequencing used immunoSEQ multiplex PCR; TCRdb keeps in-frame clones, though not all of them. The table lists some 150,000 clones, 84% of them singletons, with more than 4.5% in the top ten. Specimen: PBMCs or T cells enriched from blood (not recorded which). The source of these receptors is a woman in her fifties or sixties who had been exposed to COVID-19. Each CDR3 is given without its conserved first and last residue. The order of the fields is J gene, V gene, clone size, CDR3 protein. Clone size is given for some rows only: seen once, a few or many times, or a class if the clone is expanded.

J gene: TRBJ1-4; V gene: TRBV9; clone size: NA; CDR3 protein: ASSPDRDGNEKLF
J gene: TRBJ2-2; V gene: TRBV2; clone size: few; CDR3 protein: ATLFTSWEGELF
J gene: TRBJ2-3; V gene: TRBV2; clone size: NA; CDR3 protein: AGWAGGSTDTQY
J gene: TRBJ2-7; V gene: TRBV6-2/TRBV6-3; clone size: NA; CDR3 protein: ASSRGPDNSYEQY
J gene: TRBJ2-1; V gene: TRBV10-3; clone size: NA; CDR3 protein: AISGPYSGDSNEQF
J gene: TRBJ2-1; V gene: TRBV19; clone size: NA; CDR3 protein: ASSPGLLYNEQF
J gene: TRBJ1-1; V gene: TRBV14; clone size: NA; CDR3 protein: ASSGRMGGVMNTEAF
J gene: TRBJ1-5; V gene: TRBV10-3; clone size: NA; CDR3 protein: AISEGFQDQPQH
J gene: TRBJ1-1; V gene: TRBV12-5; clone size: NA; CDR3 protein: ASGLRDRASSATEAF
J gene: TRBJ2-6; V gene: TRBV19; clone size: NA; CDR3 protein: ASRSSGGGGANVLT
J gene: TRBJ1-1; V gene: TRBV11-2; clone size: once; CDR3 protein: ASSPKTLKATEAF
J gene: TRBJ2-7; V gene: TRBV7-9; clone size: NA; CDR3 protein: ASSQQENEQY
J gene: TRBJ2-3; V gene: TRBV2; clone size: NA; CDR3 protein: ASTSGLAGPTDTQY
J gene: TRBJ2-1; V gene: TRBV27; clone size: NA; CDR3 protein: ASRAGLSNNEQF
J gene: TRBJ2-1; V gene: TRBV4-3; clone size: NA; CDR3 protein: ASSLQMGSGKGF
J gene: TRBJ2-2; V gene: TRBV3-1/TRBV3-2; clone size: NA; CDR3 protein: ASSQPLGSTGELF
J gene: TRBJ2-1; V gene: TRBV6-5; clone size: NA; CDR3 protein: ASSYMGTGGYEQF
J gene: TRBJ1-3; V gene: TRBV6-7; clone size: NA; CDR3 protein: ASSYPRDTSGNTIY
J gene: TRBJ1-1; V gene: TRBV5-4; clone size: few; CDR3 protein: ASTLGAGNTEAF
J gene: TRBJ1-5; V gene: TRBV7-9; clone size: once; CDR3 protein: ASSYGQRNNQPQH
J gene: TRBJ1-1; V gene: TRBV7-9; clone size: NA; CDR3 protein: ASQQGGTEAF
J gene: TRBJ1-3; V gene: TRBV6-2/TRBV6-3; clone size: NA; CDR3 protein: ASSKRLTGNTIY
J gene: TRBJ2-7; V gene: TRBV10-3; clone size: NA; CDR3 protein: AISEGQGYEQY
J gene: TRBJ2-2; V gene: TRBV6-6; clone size: NA; CDR3 protein: ASSGAASTGELF
J gene: TRBJ1-1; V gene: TRBV4-1; clone size: NA; CDR3 protein: ASSHRYRGGAGAF
J gene: TRBJ1-1; V gene: TRBV5-8; clone size: NA; CDR3 protein: ASSLGSGGRTEAF
J gene: TRBJ1-1; V gene: TRBV6-6; clone size: NA; CDR3 protein: ASSEARVAEAF
J gene: TRBJ1-1; V gene: TRBV27; clone size: NA; CDR3 protein: ASSLSRAPVTEAF
J gene: TRBJ1-2; V gene: TRBV7-2; clone size: NA; CDR3 protein: ASSRTGVYGYT
J gene: TRBJ2-5; V gene: TRBV7-8; clone size: NA; CDR3 protein: ASSQGLAVQETQY
J gene: TRBJ1-3; V gene: TRBV9; clone size: few; CDR3 protein: ASSVERDRGRNTIY
J gene: TRBJ1-2; V gene: TRBV29-1; clone size: NA; CDR3 protein: SVDRGSYGYT
J gene: TRBJ2-5; V gene: TRBV7-8; clone size: NA; CDR3 protein: ASSPAGQSRETQY
J gene: TRBJ2-3; V gene: TRBV11-3; clone size: NA; CDR3 protein: ASSSYTDTQY
J gene: TRBJ2-2; V gene: TRBV20-1; clone size: NA; CDR3 protein: SASLVTGGELF
J gene: TRBJ1-2; V gene: TRBV19; clone size: NA; CDR3 protein: ASSIVRPANYGYT
J gene: TRBJ1-3; V gene: TRBV7-9; clone size: NA; CDR3 protein: ASAKDPSGNTIY
J gene: TRBJ1-1; V gene: TRBV15; clone size: NA; CDR3 protein: ATSRDAVTEAF
J gene: TRBJ1-1; V gene: TRBV3-1/TRBV3-2; clone size: few; CDR3 protein: ASSQGPLGTEAF
J gene: TRBJ1-2; V gene: TRBV4-3; clone size: NA; CDR3 protein: ASSQERDSRNYGYT
J gene: TRBJ2-1; V gene: TRBV6-5; clone size: NA; CDR3 protein: ASQAPAYNEQF
J gene: TRBJ2-1; V gene: TRBV7-6; clone size: NA; CDR3 protein: ASSSSGLARNNEQF